This T cell receptor (beta chain) was found in a study of T cells after posttransplantation cyclophosphamide. Study-wide results and caveats: Recipient CMV seropositivity and CMV reactivation strongly tracked TRB clonality. Later post-transplant blood repertoires were often dominated by donor CD8+ memory clones. Blood and skin or GI T cell repertoires showed limited TRB overlap.

TCRdb's copy holds only in-frame clones and misses some; the assay was immunoSEQ multiplex PCR. The sample has 40,000 to 55,000 clones, none seen only once. This clone was picked up many times. The antigen is unknown. The CDR3 spans 18 residues. Trimming left V 0 bases short and J 0 bases short, with 14 bases between. Germline V lookup: CDR1 MDHEN, CDR2 SYDVKM. This chain uses TRBV28 with TRBJ1-4; unclear D gene. The source is a man in his forties in good health, CMV-negative, and a related stem cell transplant donor. Sequences were obtained from PBMCs. The CDR3 sequence is CASSLWGYRDATNEKLFF. The CDR3 DNA reads as TGTGCCAGCAGTTTATGGGGTTACCGGGATGCAACTAATGAAAAACTGTTTTTT.